A single sample is the source of the 3 T cell receptor beta chains below, sequenced in a study of T cell responses to AZD1222 COVID-19 vaccine. The data were produced by immunoSEQ multiplex PCR, yet TCRdb's version contains in-frame clones alone and is incomplete. The table lists about 94,000 clones, 90% of them singletons. The starting material was peripheral blood, obtained on day 0 of AZD1222 vaccination. Every receptor here comes from an adult in good health.

The V gene is TRBV27, the J gene TRBJ2-4, with TRBD1 identical over 8 bases. Germline trimming cut 5 bases from V and 0 bases from J; bases unmatched to any gene: 15. Germline V gene data show CDR1 as MNHEY and CDR2 as SMNVEV (reference sequence). CDR3 size: 19 residues. CDR3 amino acids: CASSRRPQGGILAKNIQYF. The CDR3 DNA reads as TGTGCCAGCAGTCGCCGCCCACAGGGGGGAATATTAGCCAAAAACATTCAGTACTTC.

The chain carries TRBV18 and TRBJ1-6; maybe TRBD1 (5 bases). This CDR3 spans 13 amino acids. The V end lost 9 bases, the J end lost 6 bases, and 12 bases lay between the germline ends. CDR1 is KGHSH and CDR2 is LQKENI in the germline V gene. The CDR3 protein is CASSRQPNSPLHF. The DNA of the CDR3 is TGTGCCAGTTCTAGACAGCCTAATTCACCCCTCCACTTT.

V usage is TRBV4-3 and J usage is TRBJ2-7, with TRBD1 as a possible D gene (5 bases). Trimming took off 2 bases at V and 2 bases at J, with 16 bases between the two ends. The CDR3 extends over 16 amino acids. Germline loops: CDR1 LGHNA, CDR2 YSLEER. Here the CDR3 DNA reads TGCGCCAGCAGCCAAATGGACATCCCAGGCACCTACGAGCAGTACTTC. This codes for CASSQMDIPGTYEQYF.